This TCR beta chain was found in a study of control samples from healthy donors and cancer patients. This table comes from immunoSEQ multiplex PCR, and its TCRdb copy is limited to in-frame clones, with some not included. This table has roughly 100,000 clones, around 89% appearing once. V lost 2 bases to trimming and J lost 1 base, with 7 bases between them. The CDR3 is 14 residues long. From germline, CDR1 is LGHDT and CDR2 YNNKEL (reference sequence). The genes are TRBV3-1 (or the pseudogene TRBV3-2) and TRBJ2-3; a weak D match, TRBD1 (6 bases). The source of this sequence is a man aged 25-40 years in good health. Sequencing input: blood. CDR3 region: CASSQRQGTDTQYF. The CDR3, as DNA: TGTGCCAGCAGCCAAAGACAGGGCACAGATACGCAGTATTTT.